The TCR beta chain described here comes from a study of T cells expressing NK-cell markers. UMIs accompanied the 5'RACE template switching by which TCR beta cDNA was made. TCRdb reprocessed the 5' RACE reads and stores each CDR3 protein as one record, lacking DNA. This table holds hundreds of thousands of distinct CDR3 sequences. The V gene's germline CDR1 is MNHEY and CDR2 SMNVEV (reference sequence). The CDR3 runs to 16 residues. This chain connects TRBV27 to TRBJ1-5; TCRdb outputs TRBD1, but without DNA this stays unchecked. Sequencing input: blood T cells: a sorted CD56 or NKG2C T cell subset, CD4+ or CD8+ T cells, or bulk PBMC T cells (not recorded which). The source is a young man in good health. CDR3 residues: CASSSGRGRLSQPQHF.